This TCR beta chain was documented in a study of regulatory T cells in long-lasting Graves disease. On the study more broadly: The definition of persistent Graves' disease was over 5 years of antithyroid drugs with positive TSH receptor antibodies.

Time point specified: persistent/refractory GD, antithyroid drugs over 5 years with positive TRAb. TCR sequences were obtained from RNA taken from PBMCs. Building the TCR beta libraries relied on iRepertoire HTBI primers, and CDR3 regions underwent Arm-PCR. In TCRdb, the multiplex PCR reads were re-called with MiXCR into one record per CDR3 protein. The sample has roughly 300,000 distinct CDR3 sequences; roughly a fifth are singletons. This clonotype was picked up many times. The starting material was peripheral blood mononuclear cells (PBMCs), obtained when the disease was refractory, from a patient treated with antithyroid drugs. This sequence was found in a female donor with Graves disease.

Here the CDR3 reads CSVYTGERANVLTF. In DNA form, the CDR3 reads TGCAGCGTCTATACAGGGGAGCGGGCCAACGTCCTGACTTTC. The gene calls are TRBV29-1 and TRBJ2-6; 7 bases are a match to TRBD1. With 6 bases clipped from V and 5 bases from J, the junction kept 7 bases outside the gene matches. The germline CDR1 and CDR2 sequences are SQVTM and ANQGSEA. This CDR3 has 14 amino acids.